This is a list of T cell receptor beta chains from one sample in a study of blood T cell repertoires in COVID-19. The protocol was immunoSEQ multiplex PCR, while the TCRdb copy is restricted to in-frame clones and leaves out a portion. This sample carries about 300,000 clones, 89% of them seen once, and the ten largest clones take 1.5% to 2%. Source material: peripheral blood. Every receptor here comes from a woman aged 30 to 39 with COVID-19, enrolled during active disease. Both conserved end residues are part of each CDR3. Fields, in order: V gene, J gene, clone size, D gene, CDR3 DNA, CDR3 protein. The D gene is left open where the match is weak. Part of the rows lack a size; the others show once, few, many or a class for expanded clones.

v_gene: TRBV30
j_gene: TRBJ1-1
abundance: -
d_gene: TRBD1
CDR3nt: TGTGCCTGGAGGAAGGACAGGGTGCGTTTTGACTACGCTGAAGCTTTCTTT
CDR3aa: CAWRKDRVRFDYAEAFF

v_gene: TRBV5-6
j_gene: TRBJ2-3
abundance: once
d_gene: -
CDR3nt: TGTGCCAGCAGCTTCTACAGGGACATCGGCACAGATACGCAGTATTTT
CDR3aa: CASSFYRDIGTDTQYF

v_gene: TRBV11-3
j_gene: TRBJ1-3
abundance: -
d_gene: -
CDR3nt: TGTGCCAGCAGGCTCGCCGAGGGCGGAAACACCATATATTTT
CDR3aa: CASRLAEGGNTIYF

v_gene: TRBV28
j_gene: TRBJ2-2
abundance: once
d_gene: -
CDR3nt: TGTGCCAGCAGTTTAAGTAGGACAGCGAACACCGGGGAGCTGTTTTTT
CDR3aa: CASSLSRTANTGELFF

v_gene: TRBV7-9
j_gene: TRBJ1-2
abundance: -
d_gene: TRBD1
CDR3nt: TGTGCCAGCAGACCAACAGGGGGCGAGGGCTATGGCTACACCTTC
CDR3aa: CASRPTGGEGYGYTF

v_gene: TRBV4-1
j_gene: TRBJ1-1
abundance: -
d_gene: -
CDR3nt: TGCGCCAGCAGCCAGGCAGGGGCTAGAAACACTGAAGCTTTCTTT
CDR3aa: CASSQAGARNTEAFF

v_gene: TRBV5-1
j_gene: TRBJ2-4
abundance: -
d_gene: TRBD1
CDR3nt: TGCGCCAGCAGTCGGACAGGGGGGGCCAAAAACATTCAGTACTTC
CDR3aa: CASSRTGGAKNIQYF

v_gene: TRBV5-1
j_gene: TRBJ2-3
abundance: -
d_gene: -
CDR3nt: TGCGCCAGCAGCCCCGGGTCGCCCGGCACAGATACGCAGTATTTT
CDR3aa: CASSPGSPGTDTQYF

v_gene: TRBV6-2/TRBV6-3
j_gene: TRBJ1-2
abundance: few
d_gene: TRBD1
CDR3nt: TGTGCCAGCAGTCCCCTCCGGGACAGGGCTAATGGCTACACCTTC
CDR3aa: CASSPLRDRANGYTF

v_gene: TRBV7-9
j_gene: TRBJ1-2
abundance: once
d_gene: -
CDR3nt: TGTGCCAGCAGCTTAAGGTCGCGGATGAATGGCTACACCTTC
CDR3aa: CASSLRSRMNGYTF

v_gene: TRBV6-5
j_gene: TRBJ2-1
abundance: -
d_gene: TRBD2
CDR3nt: TGTGCCAGCAGTTACTCGTTTGGGGGGGTAAATGAGCAGTTCTTC
CDR3aa: CASSYSFGGVNEQFF

v_gene: TRBV5-4
j_gene: TRBJ2-3
abundance: -
d_gene: TRBD2
CDR3nt: TGTGCCAGCAGCGAACCGGGGGGGCCCACAGATACGCAGTATTTT
CDR3aa: CASSEPGGPTDTQYF

v_gene: TRBV19
j_gene: TRBJ2-1
abundance: once
d_gene: TRBD2
CDR3nt: TGTGCCAGTAGTATGGATAGCGGGGGGCCCAATGAGCAGTTCTTC
CDR3aa: CASSMDSGGPNEQFF

v_gene: TRBV6-4
j_gene: TRBJ1-5
abundance: -
d_gene: -
CDR3nt: TGTGCCAGCAGCCCGGAGGGCGGGCAGCCCCAGCATTTT
CDR3aa: CASSPEGGQPQHF

v_gene: TRBV7-9
j_gene: TRBJ1-3
abundance: -
d_gene: -
CDR3nt: TGTGCCAGCAGCTTAGGAGGATCTGGAAACACCATATATTTT
CDR3aa: CASSLGGSGNTIYF

v_gene: TRBV29-1
j_gene: TRBJ2-4
abundance: -
d_gene: TRBD2
CDR3nt: TGCAGCGTTGAAGTCGGGGGGATTCAGTACTTC
CDR3aa: CSVEVGGIQYF

v_gene: TRBV12-3/TRBV12-4
j_gene: TRBJ1-2
abundance: -
d_gene: -
CDR3nt: TGTGCCAGCAGTTTAGTCGGGACTGGCGGCTACACCTTC
CDR3aa: CASSLVGTGGYTF

v_gene: TRBV4-1
j_gene: TRBJ2-4
abundance: -
d_gene: TRBD2
CDR3nt: TGCGCCAGCAGCCAAGATAGCGGGACCACCGGAAACATTCAGTACTTC
CDR3aa: CASSQDSGTTGNIQYF

v_gene: TRBV7-6
j_gene: TRBJ2-5
abundance: -
d_gene: TRBD2
CDR3nt: TGTGCCAGCAGCTTAGTTGCTAGCGGGGTCCAAGAGACCCAGTACTTC
CDR3aa: CASSLVASGVQETQYF

v_gene: TRBV11-3
j_gene: TRBJ2-7
abundance: -
d_gene: -
CDR3nt: TGTGCCAGCAGCTTAGATCCTCGGAGCGCTACCTACGAGCAGTACTTC
CDR3aa: CASSLDPRSATYEQYF

v_gene: TRBV10-3
j_gene: TRBJ2-1
abundance: -
d_gene: TRBD1
CDR3nt: TGTGCCATCAGTGATGAGGGGGCGACAGGGGGTGTATACAATGAGCAGTTCTTC
CDR3aa: CAISDEGATGGVYNEQFF

v_gene: TRBV7-9
j_gene: TRBJ2-1
abundance: -
d_gene: -
CDR3nt: TGTGCCAGCAGCAGCGTGACGTCCTACAATGAGCAGTTCTTC
CDR3aa: CASSSVTSYNEQFF

v_gene: TRBV12-5
j_gene: TRBJ1-6
abundance: -
d_gene: TRBD1
CDR3nt: TGTGCTAGTGGTTCCGCGCCAACAGGGGGCGCGTATAATTCACCCCTCCACTTT
CDR3aa: CASGSAPTGGAYNSPLHF

v_gene: TRBV19
j_gene: TRBJ1-5
abundance: -
d_gene: -
CDR3nt: TGTGCCAGTAGCCCTGGGGGGGGCTACCAGCCCCAGCATTTT
CDR3aa: CASSPGGGYQPQHF

v_gene: TRBV4-2
j_gene: TRBJ1-3
abundance: -
d_gene: TRBD1
CDR3nt: TGTGCCAGCACCAGCGAGGGGTCTGGACAGGGGTTTGGAAACACCATATATTTT
CDR3aa: CASTSEGSGQGFGNTIYF

v_gene: TRBV11-2
j_gene: TRBJ2-3
abundance: -
d_gene: -
CDR3nt: TGTGCCAGCAGCACAGTGGGGGGAGCAGATACGCAGTATTTT
CDR3aa: CASSTVGGADTQYF

v_gene: TRBV18
j_gene: TRBJ1-2
abundance: few
d_gene: TRBD1
CDR3nt: TGTGCCAGCTCACCATTCGGACAGGGGAGGTCCGGCTACACCTTC
CDR3aa: CASSPFGQGRSGYTF

v_gene: TRBV5-5
j_gene: TRBJ2-7
abundance: -
d_gene: TRBD1
CDR3nt: TGTGCCAGCAGCTTGGGTAGGGGGCCGGGGCAGTACTTC
CDR3aa: CASSLGRGPGQYF

v_gene: TRBV5-6
j_gene: TRBJ1-4
abundance: -
d_gene: TRBD1
CDR3nt: TGTGCCAGCAGCTTGGCCGGGGACAGGGGTAATGAAAAACTGTTTTTT
CDR3aa: CASSLAGDRGNEKLFF

v_gene: TRBV6-2/TRBV6-3
j_gene: TRBJ2-7
abundance: -
d_gene: TRBD1
CDR3nt: TGTGCCAGCAGTTACTCGAGAACCGGGACAGGGCGGTACGAGCAGTACTTC
CDR3aa: CASSYSRTGTGRYEQYF

v_gene: TRBV10-3
j_gene: TRBJ2-5
abundance: -
d_gene: -
CDR3nt: TGTGCCATCAGTGAGTTGCGCGAGGAGACCCAGTACTTC
CDR3aa: CAISELREETQYF

v_gene: TRBV11-3
j_gene: TRBJ1-1
abundance: -
d_gene: TRBD1
CDR3nt: TGTGCCAGCAGAACAGGGGGGGCTGAAGCTTTCTTT
CDR3aa: CASRTGGAEAFF

v_gene: TRBV5-1
j_gene: TRBJ2-3
abundance: -
d_gene: -
CDR3nt: TGCGCCAGCACGAGCCCACAGGGAAAGGCCTCGAGACCCACAGATACGCAGTATTTT
CDR3aa: CASTSPQGKASRPTDTQYF

v_gene: TRBV2
j_gene: TRBJ2-2
abundance: -
d_gene: TRBD1
CDR3nt: TGTGCCAGCAGCGACAGGGGTTTGAACACCGGGGAGCTGTTTTTT
CDR3aa: CASSDRGLNTGELFF

v_gene: TRBV5-8
j_gene: TRBJ2-5
abundance: -
d_gene: -
CDR3nt: TGTGCCAGCAGCTTGGTGTTGGCGGGCCCTTTCCAAGAGACCCAGTACTTC
CDR3aa: CASSLVLAGPFQETQYF

v_gene: TRBV5-4
j_gene: TRBJ2-2
abundance: many
d_gene: TRBD1
CDR3nt: TGTGCCAGCAGACGGGACAGAAACACCGGGGAGCTGTTTTTT
CDR3aa: CASRRDRNTGELFF

v_gene: TRBV7-9
j_gene: TRBJ2-1
abundance: few
d_gene: -
CDR3nt: TGTGCCAGCAGTTTCCATGACAGGCACAATGAGCAGTTCTTC
CDR3aa: CASSFHDRHNEQFF

v_gene: TRBV4-3
j_gene: TRBJ1-1
abundance: -
d_gene: -
CDR3nt: TGCGCCAGCAGCCAGGACAGATTTTACACTGAAGCTTTCTTT
CDR3aa: CASSQDRFYTEAFF

v_gene: TRBV19
j_gene: TRBJ1-1
abundance: -
d_gene: TRBD1
CDR3nt: TGTGCCAGCAAGCCAGGGGGCTTGACTGAAGCTTTCTTT
CDR3aa: CASKPGGLTEAFF

v_gene: TRBV19
j_gene: TRBJ1-1
abundance: once
d_gene: -
CDR3nt: TGTGCCAGTAGTATCCCCAGATACACTGAAGCTTTCTTT
CDR3aa: CASSIPRYTEAFF

v_gene: TRBV27
j_gene: TRBJ1-2
abundance: -
d_gene: -
CDR3nt: TGTGCCAGCAGTTATAACGGCGGAGGCTCTAACTATGGCTACACCTTC
CDR3aa: CASSYNGGGSNYGYTF

v_gene: TRBV7-8
j_gene: TRBJ2-5
abundance: -
d_gene: -
CDR3nt: TGTGCCAGCAGCGAAGTTGCAGGGCAAGAGACCCAGTACTTC
CDR3aa: CASSEVAGQETQYF